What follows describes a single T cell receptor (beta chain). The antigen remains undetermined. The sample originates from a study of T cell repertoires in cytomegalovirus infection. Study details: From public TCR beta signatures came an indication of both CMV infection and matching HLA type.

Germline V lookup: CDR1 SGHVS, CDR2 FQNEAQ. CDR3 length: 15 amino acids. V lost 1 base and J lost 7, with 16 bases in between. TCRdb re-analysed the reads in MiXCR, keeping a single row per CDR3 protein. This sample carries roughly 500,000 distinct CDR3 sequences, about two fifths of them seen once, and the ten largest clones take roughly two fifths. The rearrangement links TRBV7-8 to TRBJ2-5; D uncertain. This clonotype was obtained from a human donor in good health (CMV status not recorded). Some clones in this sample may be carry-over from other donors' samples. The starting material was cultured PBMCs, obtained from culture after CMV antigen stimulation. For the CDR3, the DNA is TGTGCCAGCAGCTTAGTGCTTGGGAACGTTGGGACCCAGTACTTC. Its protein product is CASSLVLGNVGTQYF.